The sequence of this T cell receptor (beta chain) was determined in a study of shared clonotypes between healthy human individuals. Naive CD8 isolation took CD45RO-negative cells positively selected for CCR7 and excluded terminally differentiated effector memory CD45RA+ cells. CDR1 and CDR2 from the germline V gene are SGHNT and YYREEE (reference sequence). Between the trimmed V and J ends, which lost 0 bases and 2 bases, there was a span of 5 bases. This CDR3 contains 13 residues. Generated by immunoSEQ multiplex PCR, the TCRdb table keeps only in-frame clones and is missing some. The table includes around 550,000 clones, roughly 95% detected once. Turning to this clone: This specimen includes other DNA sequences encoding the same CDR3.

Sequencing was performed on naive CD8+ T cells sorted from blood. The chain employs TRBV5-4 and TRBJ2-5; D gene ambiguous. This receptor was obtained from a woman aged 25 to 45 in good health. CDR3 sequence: CASSLETQETQYF. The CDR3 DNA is TGTGCCAGCAGCTTGGAAACGCAAGAGACCCAGTACTTC.